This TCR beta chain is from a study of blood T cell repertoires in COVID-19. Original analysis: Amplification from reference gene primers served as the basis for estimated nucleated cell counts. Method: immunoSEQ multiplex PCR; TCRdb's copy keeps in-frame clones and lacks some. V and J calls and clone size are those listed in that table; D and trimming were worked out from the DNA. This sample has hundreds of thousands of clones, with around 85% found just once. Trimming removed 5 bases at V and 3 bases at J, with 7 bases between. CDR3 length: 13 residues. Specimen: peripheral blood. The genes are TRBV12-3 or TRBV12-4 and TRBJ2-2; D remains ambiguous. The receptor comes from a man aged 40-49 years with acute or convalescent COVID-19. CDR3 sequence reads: CASSADYTGELFF. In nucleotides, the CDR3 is TGTGCCAGCAGTGCGGATTACACCGGGGAGCTGTTTTTT.